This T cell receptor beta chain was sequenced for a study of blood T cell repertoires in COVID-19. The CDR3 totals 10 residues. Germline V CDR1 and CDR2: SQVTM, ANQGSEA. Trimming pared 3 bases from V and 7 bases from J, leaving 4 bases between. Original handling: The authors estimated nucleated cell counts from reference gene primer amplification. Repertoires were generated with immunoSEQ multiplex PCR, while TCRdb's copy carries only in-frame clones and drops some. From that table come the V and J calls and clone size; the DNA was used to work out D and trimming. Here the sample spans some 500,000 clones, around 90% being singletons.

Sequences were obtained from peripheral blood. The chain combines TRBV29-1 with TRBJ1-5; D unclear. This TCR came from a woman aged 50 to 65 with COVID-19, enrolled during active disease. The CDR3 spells CSVEGQPQHF. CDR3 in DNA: TGCAGCGTTGAGGGCCAGCCCCAGCATTTT.